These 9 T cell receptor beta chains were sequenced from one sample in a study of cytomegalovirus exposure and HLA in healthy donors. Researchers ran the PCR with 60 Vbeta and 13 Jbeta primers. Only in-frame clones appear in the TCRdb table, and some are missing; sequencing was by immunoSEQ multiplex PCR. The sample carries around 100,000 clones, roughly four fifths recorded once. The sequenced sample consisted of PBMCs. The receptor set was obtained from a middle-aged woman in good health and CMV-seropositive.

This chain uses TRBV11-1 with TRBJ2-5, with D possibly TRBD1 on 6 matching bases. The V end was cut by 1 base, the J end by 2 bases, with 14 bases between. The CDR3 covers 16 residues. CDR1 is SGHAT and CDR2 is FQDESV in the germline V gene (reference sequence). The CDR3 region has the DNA TGTGCCAGCAGCTTAGGCGCCCGGGACAAACAAGAGACCCAGTACTTC. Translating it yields CASSLGARDKQETQYF.

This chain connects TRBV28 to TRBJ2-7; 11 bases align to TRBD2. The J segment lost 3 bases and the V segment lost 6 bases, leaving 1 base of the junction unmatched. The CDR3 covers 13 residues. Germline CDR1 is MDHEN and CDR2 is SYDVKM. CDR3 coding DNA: TGTGCCAGCAGGGGGACTAGCGGCTACGAGCAGTACTTC. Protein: CASRGTSGYEQYF.

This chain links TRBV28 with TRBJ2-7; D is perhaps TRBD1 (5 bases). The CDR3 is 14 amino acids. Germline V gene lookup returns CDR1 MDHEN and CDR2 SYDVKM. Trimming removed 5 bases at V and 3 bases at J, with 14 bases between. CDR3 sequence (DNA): TGTGCCAGCAGTGGAGACAGCCTACTCTACGAGCAGTACTTC. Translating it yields CASSGDSLLYEQYF. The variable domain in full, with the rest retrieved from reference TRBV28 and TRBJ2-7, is DVKVTQSSRYLVKRTGEKVFLECVQDMDHENMFWYRQDPGLGLRLIYFSYDVKMKEKGDIPEGYSVSREKKERFSLILESASTNQTSMYLCASSGDSLLYEQYFGPGTRLTVT.

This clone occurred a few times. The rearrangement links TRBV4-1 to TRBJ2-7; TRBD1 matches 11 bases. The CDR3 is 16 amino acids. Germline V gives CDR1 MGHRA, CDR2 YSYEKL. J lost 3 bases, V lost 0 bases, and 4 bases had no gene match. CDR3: CASSQDEGTGGYEQYF. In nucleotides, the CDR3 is TGCGCCAGCAGCCAAGATGAAGGGACAGGGGGCTACGAGCAGTACTTC.

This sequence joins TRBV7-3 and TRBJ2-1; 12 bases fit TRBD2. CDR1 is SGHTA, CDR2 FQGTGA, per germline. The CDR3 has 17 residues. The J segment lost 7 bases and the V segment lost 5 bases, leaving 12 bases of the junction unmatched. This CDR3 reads CASSPRLAGVSRNEQFF. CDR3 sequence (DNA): TGTGCCAGCAGCCCCCGACTAGCGGGAGTTTCAAGGAATGAGCAGTTCTTC.

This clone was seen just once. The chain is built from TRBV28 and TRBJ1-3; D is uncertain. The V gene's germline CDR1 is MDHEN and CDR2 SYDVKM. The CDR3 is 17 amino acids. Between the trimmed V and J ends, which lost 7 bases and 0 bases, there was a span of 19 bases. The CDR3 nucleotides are TGTGCCAGCACCGACTTCGGGGATTTGGGCTCTGGAAACACCATATATTTT. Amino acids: CASTDFGDLGSGNTIYF.

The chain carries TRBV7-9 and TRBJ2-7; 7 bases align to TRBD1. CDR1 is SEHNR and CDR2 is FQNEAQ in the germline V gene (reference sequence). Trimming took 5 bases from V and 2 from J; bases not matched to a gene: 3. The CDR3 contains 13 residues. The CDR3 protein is CASSRGTAYEQYF. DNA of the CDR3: TGTGCCAGCAGCAGAGGGACAGCCTACGAGCAGTACTTC.

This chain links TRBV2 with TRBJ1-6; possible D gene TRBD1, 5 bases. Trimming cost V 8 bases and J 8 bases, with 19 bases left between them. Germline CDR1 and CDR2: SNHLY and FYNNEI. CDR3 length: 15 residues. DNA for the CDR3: TGTGCCAGCGGTCAGGGTGGGTTAGGGGATTCACCCCTCCACTTT. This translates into CASGQGGLGDSPLHF.

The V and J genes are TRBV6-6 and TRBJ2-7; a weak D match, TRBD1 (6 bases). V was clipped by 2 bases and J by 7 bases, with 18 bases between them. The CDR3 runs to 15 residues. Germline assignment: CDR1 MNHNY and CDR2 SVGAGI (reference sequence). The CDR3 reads CASSYPQRGGAEQYF. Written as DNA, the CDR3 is TGTGCCAGCAGTTACCCGCAAAGAGGGGGAGCGGAGCAGTACTTC.